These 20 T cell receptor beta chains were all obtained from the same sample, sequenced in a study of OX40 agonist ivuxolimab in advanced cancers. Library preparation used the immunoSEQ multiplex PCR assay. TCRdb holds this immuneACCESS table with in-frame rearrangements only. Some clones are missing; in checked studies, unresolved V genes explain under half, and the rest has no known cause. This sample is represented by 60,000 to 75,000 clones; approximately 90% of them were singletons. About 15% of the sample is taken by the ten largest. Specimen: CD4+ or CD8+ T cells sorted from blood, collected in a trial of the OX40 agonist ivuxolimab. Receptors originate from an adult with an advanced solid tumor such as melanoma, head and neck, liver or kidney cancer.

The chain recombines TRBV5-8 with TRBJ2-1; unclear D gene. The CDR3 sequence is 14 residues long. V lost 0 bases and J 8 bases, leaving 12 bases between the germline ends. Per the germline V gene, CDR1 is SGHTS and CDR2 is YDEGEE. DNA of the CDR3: TGTGCCAGCAGCTTGGGGTATGGCTCCCATGAGCAGTTCTTC. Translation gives CASSLGYGSHEQFF.

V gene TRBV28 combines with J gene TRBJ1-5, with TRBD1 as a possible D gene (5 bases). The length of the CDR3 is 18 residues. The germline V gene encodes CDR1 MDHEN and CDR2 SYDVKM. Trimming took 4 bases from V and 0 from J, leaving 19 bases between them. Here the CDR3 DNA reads TGTGCCAGCAGTTCGGGACGCAAACGGGGTTATAGCAATCAGCCCCAGCATTTT. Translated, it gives CASSSGRKRGYSNQPQHF.

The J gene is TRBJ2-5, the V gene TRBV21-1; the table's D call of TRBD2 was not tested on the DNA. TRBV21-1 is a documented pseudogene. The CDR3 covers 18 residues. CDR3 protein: CASSKALPLAGGRETQYF. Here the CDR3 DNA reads TGTGCCAGCAGCAAAGCGCTTCCTCTAGCGGGAGGACGAGAGACCCAGTACTTC.

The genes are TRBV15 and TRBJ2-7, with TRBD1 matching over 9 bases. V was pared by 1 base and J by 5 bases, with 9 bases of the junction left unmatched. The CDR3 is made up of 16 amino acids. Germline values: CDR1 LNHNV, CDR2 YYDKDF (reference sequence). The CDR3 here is CATSRGGDREIDEQYF. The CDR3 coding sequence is TGTGCCACCAGCAGAGGGGGGGACAGGGAAATCGACGAGCAGTACTTC.

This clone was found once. CDR3 protein: CASSLSSVGAYEQYF. CDR3 nucleotides: TGTGCCAGCAGTTTATCTTCCGTGGGGGCCTACGAGCAGTACTTC. V is TRBV27 and J is TRBJ2-7; the D call may be TRBD1 or TRBD2 (5 bases each). This CDR3 is 15 amino acids long. V gave up 0 bases and J gave up 2 bases, with 11 bases separating them. Germline CDR1 is MNHEY and CDR2 is SMNVEV (reference sequence).

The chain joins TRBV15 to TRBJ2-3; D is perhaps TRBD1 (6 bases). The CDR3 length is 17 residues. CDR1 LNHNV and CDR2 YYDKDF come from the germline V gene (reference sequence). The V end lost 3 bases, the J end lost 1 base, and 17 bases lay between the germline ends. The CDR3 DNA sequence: TGTGCCACCAGCAGCCTCACAGGGCCACGCGGCACAGATACGCAGTATTTT. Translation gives CATSSLTGPRGTDTQYF.

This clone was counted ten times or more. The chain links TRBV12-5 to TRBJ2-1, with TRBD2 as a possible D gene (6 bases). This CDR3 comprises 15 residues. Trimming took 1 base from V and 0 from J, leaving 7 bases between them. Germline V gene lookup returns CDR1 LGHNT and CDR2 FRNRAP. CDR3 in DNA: TGTGCTAGTGGTTTGGACGGGAGCTCCTACAATGAGCAGTTCTTC. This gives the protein CASGLDGSSYNEQFF.

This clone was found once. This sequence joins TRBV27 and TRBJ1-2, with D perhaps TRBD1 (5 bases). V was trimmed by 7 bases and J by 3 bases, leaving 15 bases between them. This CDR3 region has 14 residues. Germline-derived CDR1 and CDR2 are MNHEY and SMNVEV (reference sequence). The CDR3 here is CASTVVGGDYGYTF. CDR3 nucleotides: TGTGCCAGCACCGTCGTGGGGGGGGACTATGGCTACACCTTC.

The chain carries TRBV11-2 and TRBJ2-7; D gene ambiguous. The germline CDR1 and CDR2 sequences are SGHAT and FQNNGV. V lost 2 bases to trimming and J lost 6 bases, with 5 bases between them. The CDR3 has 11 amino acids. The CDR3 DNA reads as TGTGCCAGCAGCTTACTGGGCGAGCAGTACTTC. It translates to CASSLLGEQYF.

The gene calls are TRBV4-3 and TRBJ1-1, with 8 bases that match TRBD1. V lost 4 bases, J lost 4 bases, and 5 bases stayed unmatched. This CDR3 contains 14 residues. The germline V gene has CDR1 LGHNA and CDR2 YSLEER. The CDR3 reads CASSRLTGATEAFF. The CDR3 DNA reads TGCGCCAGCAGCCGACTGACAGGGGCCACTGAAGCTTTCTTT.

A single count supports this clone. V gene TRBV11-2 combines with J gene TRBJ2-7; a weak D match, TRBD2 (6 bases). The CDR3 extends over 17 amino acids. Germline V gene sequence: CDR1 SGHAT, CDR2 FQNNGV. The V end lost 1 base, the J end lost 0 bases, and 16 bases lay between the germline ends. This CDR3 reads CASSLVFRGSSSYEQYF. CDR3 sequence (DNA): TGTGCCAGCAGCTTAGTTTTTCGGGGGTCGAGCTCCTACGAGCAGTACTTC.

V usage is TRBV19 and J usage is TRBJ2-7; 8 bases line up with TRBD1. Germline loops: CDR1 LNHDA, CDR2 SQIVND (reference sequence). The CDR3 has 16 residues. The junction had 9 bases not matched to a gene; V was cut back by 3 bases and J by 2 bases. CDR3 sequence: CASSIPTGQGAYEQYF. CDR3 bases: TGTGCCAGTAGTATCCCCACAGGACAGGGCGCCTACGAGCAGTACTTC.

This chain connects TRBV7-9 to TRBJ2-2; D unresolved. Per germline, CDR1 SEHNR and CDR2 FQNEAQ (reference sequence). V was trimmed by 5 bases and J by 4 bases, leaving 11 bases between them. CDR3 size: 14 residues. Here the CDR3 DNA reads TGTGCCAGCAGCCACCGCCACAGCACCGGGGAGCTGTTTTTT. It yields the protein CASSHRHSTGELFF.

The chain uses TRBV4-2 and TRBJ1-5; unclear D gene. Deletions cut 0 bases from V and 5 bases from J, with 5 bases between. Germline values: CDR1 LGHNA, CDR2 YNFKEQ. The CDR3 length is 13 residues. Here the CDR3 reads CASSQDDYQPQHF. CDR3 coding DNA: TGTGCCAGCAGCCAAGATGATTATCAGCCCCAGCATTTT.

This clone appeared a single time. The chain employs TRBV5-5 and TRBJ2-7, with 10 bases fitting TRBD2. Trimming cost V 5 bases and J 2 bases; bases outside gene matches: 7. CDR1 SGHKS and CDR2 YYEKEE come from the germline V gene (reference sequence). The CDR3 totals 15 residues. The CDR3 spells CASRLGTSVPYEQYF. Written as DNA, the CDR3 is TGTGCCAGCAGGCTAGGGACTAGCGTGCCCTACGAGCAGTACTTC. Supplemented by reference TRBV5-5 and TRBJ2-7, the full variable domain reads DAGVTQSPTHLIKTRGQQVTLRCSPISGHKSVSWYQQVLGQGPQFIFQYYEKEERGRGNFPDRFSARQFPNYSSELNVNALLLGDSALYLCASRLGTSVPYEQYFGPGTRLTVT.

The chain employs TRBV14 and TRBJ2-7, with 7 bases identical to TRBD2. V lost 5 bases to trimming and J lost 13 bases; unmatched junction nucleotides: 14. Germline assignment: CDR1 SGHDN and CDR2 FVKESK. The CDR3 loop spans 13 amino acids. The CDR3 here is CASSSRLAPRQYF. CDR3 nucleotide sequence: TGTGCCAGCAGCTCTAGACTAGCCCCCAGACAATACTTC.

The CDR3 DNA is TGTGCCAGCAGTTTGGGGGCAGGGAGCAATCAGCCCCAGCATTTT. It encodes CASSLGAGSNQPQHF. The chain joins TRBV27 to TRBJ1-5; possible D gene TRBD1, 6 bases. V dropped 3 bases and J dropped 1 base, with 10 bases sitting between them. Germline V gives CDR1 MNHEY, CDR2 SMNVEV (reference sequence). The length of the CDR3 is 15 residues.

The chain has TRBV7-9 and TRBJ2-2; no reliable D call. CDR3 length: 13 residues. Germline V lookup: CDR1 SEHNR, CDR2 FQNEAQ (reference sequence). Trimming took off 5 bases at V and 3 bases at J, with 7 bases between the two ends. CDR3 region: CASSRLDTGELFF. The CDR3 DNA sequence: TGTGCCAGCAGCCGACTGGACACCGGGGAGCTGTTTTTT.

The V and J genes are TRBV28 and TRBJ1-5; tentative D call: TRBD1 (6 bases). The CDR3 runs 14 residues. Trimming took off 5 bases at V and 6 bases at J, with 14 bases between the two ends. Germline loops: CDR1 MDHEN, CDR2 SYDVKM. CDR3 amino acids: CASSPTGMAQPQHF. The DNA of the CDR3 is TGTGCCAGCAGTCCCACAGGGATGGCTCAGCCCCAGCATTTT.

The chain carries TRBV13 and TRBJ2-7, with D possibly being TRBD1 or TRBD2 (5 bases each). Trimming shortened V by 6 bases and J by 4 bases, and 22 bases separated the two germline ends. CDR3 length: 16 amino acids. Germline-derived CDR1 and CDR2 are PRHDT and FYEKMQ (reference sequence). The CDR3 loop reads CASSSRGPENPYEQYF. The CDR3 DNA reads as TGTGCCAGCAGTTCTCGGGGACCGGAGAACCCTTACGAGCAGTACTTC.